This T cell receptor beta chain stems from a study of blood T cell repertoires in COVID-19. The CDR3 is 13 amino acids. V was shortened by 6 bases and J by 1 base, with 10 bases between the two germline ends. The germline gives CDR1 MNHEY, CDR2 SVGAGI. Only in-frame clones appear in the TCRdb table, and some are missing; sequencing was by immunoSEQ multiplex PCR. The profile shows some 320,000 clones, 70% to 90% of them singletons. The receptor was derived from a woman in her thirties who had recovered from COVID-19. The sample consisted of peripheral blood. V is TRBV6-5 and J is TRBJ2-7; perhaps TRBD1 as D (6 bases). CDR3 sequence: CASSTQGSYEQYF. As DNA, the CDR3 is TGTGCCAGCAGCACACAGGGTTCCTACGAGCAGTACTTC.